This entry is about one T cell receptor (beta chain). This sample also contains other DNA sequences that code for the same CDR3. The data are from a study of blood T cell repertoires in COVID-19. The CDR3 length is 11 residues. V shed 6 bases and J shed 4 bases, with 7 bases lying between them. Germline lookup yields CDR1 MDHEN and CDR2 SYDVKM. Those enrolled, adults aged about 18 to 89 years, came from about two dozen US areas. TCRdb's copy holds only in-frame clones and misses some; the assay was immunoSEQ multiplex PCR. The table has 200,000 to 250,000 clones, 88% seen once. This receptor was taken from a woman between 50 and 59 years old with acute COVID-19. The chain employs TRBV28 and TRBJ2-7; a possible D gene is TRBD2 (6 bases). The specimen sequenced was PBMCs or T cells enriched from blood (not recorded which). Here the CDR3 reads CASRRGYEQYF. The CDR3 nucleotides are TGTGCCAGCAGACGGGGGTACGAGCAGTACTTC.